The T cell receptor (beta chain) described here comes from a study of T cell responses to AZD1222 COVID-19 vaccine. Study-wide findings and caveats: Baseline testing showed seropositivity in only six or seven AZD1222 recipients. Clonal diversity may have been underestimated in mostly white British donors.

The trim removed 0 bases at V and 5 bases at J, leaving 9 bases unmatched. This CDR3 comprises 17 residues. The germline V gene has CDR1 SEHNR and CDR2 FQNEAQ (reference sequence). Measured with immunoSEQ multiplex PCR; TCRdb has only the in-frame clones, and not every one. This sample yields around 73,000 clones, of which roughly nine tenths are seen a single time; 9.3% belongs to the top ten. For this clone: The antigen is undetermined.

The specimen comprised peripheral blood, sampled 28 days after the second AZD1222 dose. This clonotype originated in an adult who received the AZD1222 COVID-19 vaccine. This chain joins TRBV7-9 and TRBJ2-1; 8 nucleotides align to TRBD1. The CDR3 DNA reads TGTGCCAGCAGCTTAGCGAGACAGGGGTCCGGGCACAATGAGCAGTTCTTC. Residues: CASSLARQGSGHNEQFF.